Listed below are T cell receptor beta chains from one sample, sequenced in a study of blood T cell repertoires in COVID-19. The protocol was immunoSEQ multiplex PCR, while the TCRdb copy is restricted to in-frame clones and leaves out a portion. The sample holds hundreds of thousands of clones; 85% are singletons and the top ten take roughly a sixth. The sample was PBMCs or T cells enriched from blood (not recorded which). The source is a man in his forties who had recovered from COVID-19. Each CDR3 is given with its conserved first and last residue. The D gene is left open where the match is weak. Only part of the rows carry a size: once, few, many, or a class if the clone is expanded.

v_call	d_call	cdr3_length	clone_size	j_call	cdr3_nt	cdr3_aa
TRBV6-4	TRBD1	14	medium-sized	TRBJ1-6	TGTGCCAGCAGTGACGGGACAGGGAATTCACCCCTCCACTTT	CASSDGTGNSPLHF
TRBV9	TRBD2	15	NA	TRBJ2-7	TGTGCCAGCAGCGTTACCAGCGGGAGTATCTACGAGCAGTACTTC	CASSVTSGSIYEQYF
TRBV5-1	TRBD1	15	NA	TRBJ1-5	TGCGCCAGCAGCCCAGGGGGCGATTCCTATCAGCCCCAGCATTTT	CASSPGGDSYQPQHF
TRBV4-2	TRBD2	16	NA	TRBJ2-1	TGTGCCAGCAGCGACCAGACTAGCGGGTTATACAATGAGCAGTTCTTC	CASSDQTSGLYNEQFF
TRBV5-1	NA	15	NA	TRBJ2-1	TGCGCCAGCAGCTTGGGTGGGAGTTGGTCGAATGAGCAGTTCTTC	CASSLGGSWSNEQFF
TRBV24-1	NA	14	NA	TRBJ2-7	TGTGCCACCAGTGCTTCAGGGGCCTCCTACGAGCAGTACTTC	CATSASGASYEQYF
TRBV19	TRBD1	14	NA	TRBJ2-7	TGTGCCAGTCGAAGGACAGGAAGCTCCTACGAGCAGTACTTC	CASRRTGSSYEQYF
TRBV5-5	TRBD2	17	NA	TRBJ2-1	TGTGCCAGCAGCTTGGCCAGGACTAGCATCTCCTACAATGAGCAGTTCTTC	CASSLARTSISYNEQFF
TRBV7-8	TRBD2	19	NA	TRBJ2-2	TGTGCCAGCAGCTTAAGGCGGGAGGGGGACGGATTCAGGACCGGGGAGCTGTTTTTT	CASSLRREGDGFRTGELFF
TRBV19	NA	15	few	TRBJ1-3	TGTGCCAGTAGCGACCGAGATGGCCGAGCGGACACCATATATTTT	CASSDRDGRADTIYF
TRBV18	TRBD2	16	NA	TRBJ2-1	TGTGCCAGCTCACGGACGGGACTAGCGGGTTACAATGAGCAGTTCTTC	CASSRTGLAGYNEQFF
TRBV24-1	NA	10	NA	TRBJ2-7	TGTGCCACCAGAGAGTACGAGCAGTACTTC	CATREYEQYF
TRBV5-1	TRBD2	14	once	TRBJ2-1	TGCGCCAGCAGGGGGGGGTTCTCCTACAATGAGCAGTTCTTC	CASRGGFSYNEQFF
TRBV12-3/TRBV12-4	NA	11	NA	TRBJ1-2	TGTGCCAGCACCCGTGGCGGAGGCTACACCTTC	CASTRGGGYTF
TRBV7-2	TRBD2	14	NA	TRBJ2-1	TGTGCCAGCAGCTTAGGGACTAGCTTCAATGAGCAGTTCTTC	CASSLGTSFNEQFF
TRBV3-1/TRBV3-2	TRBD1	16	NA	TRBJ1-6	TGTGCCAGCAGCCCCAGACAGGGCCCCAGTAATTCACCCCTCCACTTT	CASSPRQGPSNSPLHF
TRBV9	TRBD2	16	once	TRBJ2-3	TGTGCCAGCAGCGCCCGGACTAGCTCGGGCACAGATACGCAGTATTTT	CASSARTSSGTDTQYF
TRBV7-8	NA	16	few	TRBJ2-7	TGTGCCAGCAGCCCAGGGTCGGGCGCTGGGTCTCGCGAGCAGTACTTC	CASSPGSGAGSREQYF
TRBV12-3/TRBV12-4	TRBD1	12	NA	TRBJ1-2	TGTGCCAGCAGTACCTCAGGGGGCGGCTACACCTTC	CASSTSGGGYTF
TRBV7-8	TRBD1	18	NA	TRBJ2-1	TGTGCCAGCAGCTCACGAACTCCGGGACAGGGGTCCTACAATGAGCAGTTCTTC	CASSSRTPGQGSYNEQFF